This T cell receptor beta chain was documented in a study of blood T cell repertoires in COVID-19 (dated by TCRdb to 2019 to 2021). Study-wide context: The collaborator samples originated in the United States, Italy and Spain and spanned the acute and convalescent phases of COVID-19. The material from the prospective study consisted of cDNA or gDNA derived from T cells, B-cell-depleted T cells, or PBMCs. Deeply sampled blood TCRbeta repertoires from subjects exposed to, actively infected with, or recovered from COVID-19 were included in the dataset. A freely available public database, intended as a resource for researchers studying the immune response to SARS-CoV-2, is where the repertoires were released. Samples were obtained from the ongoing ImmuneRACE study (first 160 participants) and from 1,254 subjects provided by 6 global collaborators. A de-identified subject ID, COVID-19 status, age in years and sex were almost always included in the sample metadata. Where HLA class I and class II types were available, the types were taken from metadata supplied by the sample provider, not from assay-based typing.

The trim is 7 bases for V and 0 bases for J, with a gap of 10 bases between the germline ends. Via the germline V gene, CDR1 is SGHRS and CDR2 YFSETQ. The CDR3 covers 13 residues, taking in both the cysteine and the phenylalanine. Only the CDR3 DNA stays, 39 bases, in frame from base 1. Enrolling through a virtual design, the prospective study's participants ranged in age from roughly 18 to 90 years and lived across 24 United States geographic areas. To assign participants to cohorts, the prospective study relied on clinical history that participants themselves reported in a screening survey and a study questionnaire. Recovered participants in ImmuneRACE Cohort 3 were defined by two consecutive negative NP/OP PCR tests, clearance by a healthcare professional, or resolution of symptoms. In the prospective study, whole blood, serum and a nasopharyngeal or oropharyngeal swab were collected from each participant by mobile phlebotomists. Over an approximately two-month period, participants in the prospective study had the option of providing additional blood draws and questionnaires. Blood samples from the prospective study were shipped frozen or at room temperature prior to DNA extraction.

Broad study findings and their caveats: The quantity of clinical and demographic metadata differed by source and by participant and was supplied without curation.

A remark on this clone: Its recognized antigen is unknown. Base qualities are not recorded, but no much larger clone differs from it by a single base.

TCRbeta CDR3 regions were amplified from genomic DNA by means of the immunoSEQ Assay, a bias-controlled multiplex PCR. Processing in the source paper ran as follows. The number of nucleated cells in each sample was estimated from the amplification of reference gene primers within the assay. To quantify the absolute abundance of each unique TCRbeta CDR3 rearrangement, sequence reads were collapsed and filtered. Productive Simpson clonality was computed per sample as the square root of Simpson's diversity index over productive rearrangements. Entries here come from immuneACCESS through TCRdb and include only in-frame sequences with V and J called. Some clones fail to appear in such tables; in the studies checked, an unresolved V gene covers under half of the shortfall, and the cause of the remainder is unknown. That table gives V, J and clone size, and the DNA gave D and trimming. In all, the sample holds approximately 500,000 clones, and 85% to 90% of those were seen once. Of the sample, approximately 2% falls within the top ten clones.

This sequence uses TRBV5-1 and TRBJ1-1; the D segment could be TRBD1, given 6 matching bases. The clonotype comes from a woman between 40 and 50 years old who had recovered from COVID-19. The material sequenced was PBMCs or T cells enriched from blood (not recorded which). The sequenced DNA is TGCGCCAGCCAAACAGGGATGAACACTGAAGCTTTCTTT. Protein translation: CASQTGMNTEAFF.